These 31 T cell receptor beta chains were sequenced from one sample in a study of shared clonotypes between healthy human individuals. Naive CD8 cells comprised CD45RO-negative, CCR7-positively selected cells, excluding terminally differentiated effector memory CD45RA+ cells. The repertoire was sequenced with immunoSEQ multiplex PCR; TCRdb's copy has only in-frame clones and lacks some. The profile shows approximately 1.9 million clones, just over 90% of them singletons. Sequencing was carried out using naive CD8+ T cells from PBMCs. These receptors originate from a man aged 18-30 years in good health. Some clones in this sample may be carry-over from other donors' samples.

J is TRBJ2-7 and V is TRBV7-2, with 14 bases matching TRBD2. CDR3 length equals 18 residues. The junction had 8 bases not matched to a gene; V was cut back by 1 base and J by 3 bases. Germline V lookup: CDR1 SGHTA, CDR2 FQGNSA. CDR3 protein: CASSLEGLAGEGGYEQYF. The CDR3 DNA reads TGTGCCAGCAGCTTAGAGGGACTAGCGGGAGAGGGTGGCTACGAGCAGTACTTC.

The chain employs TRBV5-8 and TRBJ2-7; 7 bases match TRBD2. V was clipped by 6 bases and J by 5 bases; unmatched bases: 8. This CDR3 is built from 13 residues. The V gene's germline CDR1 is SGHTS and CDR2 YDEGEE. The CDR3 bases are TGTGCCAGCAAAGTACGCGGGAGTAACGAGCAGTACTTC. Translation: CASKVRGSNEQYF.

This clone was detected a few times. The rearrangement links TRBV10-2 to TRBJ1-1; possible D gene TRBD1, 6 bases. V lost 7 bases to trimming and J lost 0 bases, with 12 bases between them. From germline, CDR1 is WSHSY and CDR2 SAAADI. The CDR3 extends over 14 amino acids. The CDR3 is CASTPGHLNTEAFF. Here the CDR3 DNA reads TGCGCCAGCACCCCGGGACATTTGAACACTGAAGCTTTCTTT.

The chain employs TRBV11-2 and TRBJ1-1; D is undetermined. The CDR3 totals 13 residues. With 4 bases removed from V and 11 bases from J, the gap between germline ends came to 17 bases. The germline CDR1 and CDR2 sequences are SGHAT and FQNNGV. CDR3 sequence reads: CASSSWTKGGAFF. The CDR3 DNA follows: TGTGCCAGCAGCTCCTGGACCAAAGGAGGGGCTTTCTTT.

As for this clone: Other nucleotide sequences in the sample specify the same CDR3. The rearrangement joins TRBV6-5 to TRBJ2-1; TRBD2 aligns across 7 bases. The CDR3 spans 14 residues. V dropped 0 bases and J dropped 4; count of bases not matched to a gene: 0. CDR1 is MNHEY, CDR2 SVGAGI, per germline. DNA for the CDR3: TGTGCCAGCAGTTACTCGGGGGGGTACAATGAGCAGTTCTTC. It yields the protein CASSYSGGYNEQFF.

This clone showed up just once. J is TRBJ1-1 and V is TRBV27; TRBD1 aligns across 8 bases. J was trimmed by 0 bases and V by 8 bases; bases with no gene match: 8. CDR1 and CDR2 (germline): MNHEY, SMNVEV (reference sequence). This CDR3 region has 15 residues. CDR3 amino acids: CASQDRASMNTEAFF. CDR3 bases: TGTGCCAGCCAGGACAGGGCTTCTATGAACACTGAAGCTTTCTTT.

The chain is built from TRBV27 and TRBJ1-1; 9 nucleotides match TRBD1. The length of the CDR3 is 15 residues. With V trimmed by 4 bases and J by 4 bases, 7 bases remained unmatched. Germline V lookup: CDR1 MNHEY, CDR2 SMNVEV (reference sequence). The chain's CDR3 is CASSSPGTGSTEAFF. DNA of the CDR3: TGTGCCAGCAGTTCCCCCGGGACAGGGAGCACTGAAGCTTTCTTT.

The V and J genes are TRBV27 and TRBJ2-7; 12 nucleotides agree with TRBD1. The J segment lost 0 bases and the V segment lost 5 bases, leaving 14 bases of the junction unmatched. The length of the CDR3 is 19 residues. Germline lookup yields CDR1 MNHEY and CDR2 SMNVEV (reference sequence). Here the CDR3 DNA reads TGTGCCAGCAGTACATCCGGGACAGGGGGCCCGGGACGCTCCTACGAGCAGTACTTC. Amino acid sequence: CASSTSGTGGPGRSYEQYF.

Only a few counts were recorded for this clone. The CDR3 DNA follows: TGTGCCATTGACAGGGGATCGAACACTGAAGCTTTCTTT. It codes for CAIDRGSNTEAFF. The V call is TRBV28, the J call TRBJ1-1, with 8 bases aligning to TRBD1. This CDR3 has 13 amino acids. Germline V CDR1 and CDR2: MDHEN, SYDVKM. Unmatched junction bases numbered 5, after V lost 10 bases and J lost 1 base. Full variable domain (rest looked up from reference TRBV28 and TRBJ1-1): DVKVTQSSRYLVKRTGEKVFLECVQDMDHENMFWYRQDPGLGLRLIYFSYDVKMKEKGDIPEGYSVSREKKERFSLILESASTNQTSMYLCAIDRGSNTEAFFGQGTRLTVV.

This rearrangement joins TRBV30 to TRBJ2-5, with TRBD1 matching over 11 bases. Looked up from germline, CDR1 is GTSNPN and CDR2 is SVGIG (reference sequence). This CDR3 is 16 amino acids long. V was pared by 0 bases and J by 8 bases, with 11 bases of the junction left unmatched. The CDR3, as DNA: TGTGCCTGGAGTGTAGGACAGGGGGCGTCCAAATCAACCCAGTACTTC. This translates into CAWSVGQGASKSTQYF. Based on the CDR3 plus reference TRBV30 and TRBJ2-5, the full variable domain is SQTIHQWPATLVQPVGSPLSLECTVEGTSNPNLYWYRQAAGRGLQLLFYSVGIGQISSEVPQNLSASRPQDRQFILSSKKLLLSDSGFYLCAWSVGQGASKSTQYFGPGTRLLVL.

The chain couples TRBV4-2 to TRBJ2-3, with D uncertain. The V gene lost 2 bases and the J gene lost 6 bases, with 9 bases spanning the gap. The CDR3 runs to 13 residues. Germline CDR1 reads LGHNA; CDR2 reads YNFKEQ. DNA of the CDR3: TGTGCCAGCAGCCAACGATACGGGGATACGCAGTATTTT. The encoded protein is CASSQRYGDTQYF.

The chain uses TRBV5-1 and TRBJ2-3; D unclear. The germline V and J ends were trimmed by 4 bases and 0 bases, with 9 bases remaining between them. Per germline, CDR1 SGHRS and CDR2 YFSETQ. The CDR3 consists of 14 residues. The CDR3, as DNA: TGCGCCAGCAGCCCACCCTCTAGCACAGATACGCAGTATTTT. This translates into CASSPPSSTDTQYF.

This chain joins TRBV28 and TRBJ2-3, with D possibly matching TRBD2 (5 bases). CDR3 length equals 17 residues. Trimming removed 2 bases at V and 2 bases at J, with 17 bases between. In germline, CDR1 is MDHEN, CDR2 SYDVKM. CDR3 DNA: TGTGCCAGCAGTTTAGTATGGGAGCGGCCAAACACAGATACGCAGTATTTT. It codes for CASSLVWERPNTDTQYF.

This clone was recorded once. This rearrangement joins TRBV27 to TRBJ2-7; TRBD1 matches 7 bases. The CDR3 runs 16 residues. Trimming at V came to 9 bases and at J to 3 bases, leaving 17 bases not matched to a gene. Germline assignment: CDR1 MNHEY and CDR2 SMNVEV (reference sequence). CDR3 in amino acids: CASTDSGGTAYYEQYF. In DNA form, the CDR3 reads TGTGCCAGTACCGACTCCGGTGGGACAGCATACTACGAGCAGTACTTC.

The rearrangement joins TRBV7-2 to TRBJ2-7; D is unresolved. Germline CDR1 and CDR2: SGHTA and FQGNSA. This CDR3 has 14 amino acids. V was shortened by 3 bases and J by 0 bases, with 9 bases between the two germline ends. CDR3 in DNA: TGTGCCAGCAGCTTCCCCGGGCCCTCCTACGAGCAGTACTTC. This codes for CASSFPGPSYEQYF.

The chain carries TRBV5-4 and TRBJ2-1; TRBD2 matches at 12 bases. This CDR3 region has 15 residues. V trimming: 6 bases; J trimming: 9 bases; junction bases outside the gene matches: 10. The germline V gene has CDR1 SGHNT and CDR2 YYREEE (reference sequence). In nucleotides, the CDR3 is TGTGCCAGCACCAACTTGACTAGCGGGAGTGGTGAGCAGTTCTTC. It codes for CASTNLTSGSGEQFF.

The chain employs TRBV7-9 and TRBJ2-7; D is perhaps TRBD2 (5 bases). Looked up from germline, CDR1 is SEHNR and CDR2 is FQNEAQ (reference sequence). Trimming removed 1 base from V and 6 bases from J, with 10 bases in between. The CDR3 sequence is 13 residues long. CDR3 nucleotide sequence: TGTGCCAGCAGCTTAGTGGGAGCTCTCGAGCAGTACTTC. Its translation is CASSLVGALEQYF.

The V call is TRBV10-1, the J call TRBJ2-1; 8 bases agree with TRBD2. This CDR3 has 15 amino acids. Germline-derived CDR1 and CDR2 are WNHNN and SYGVQD (reference sequence). With V trimmed by 4 bases and J by 2 bases, 4 bases remained unmatched. The CDR3 spells CASSGAGVPYNEQFF. CDR3 nucleotides: TGCGCCAGCAGTGGAGCGGGAGTACCCTACAATGAGCAGTTCTTC.

The chain recombines TRBV13 with TRBJ2-1; 10 bases line up with TRBD2. CDR1 is PRHDT and CDR2 is FYEKMQ in the germline V gene (reference sequence). V shed 4 bases, J shed 0 bases, and the junction held 6 bases outside the gene matches. CDR3 length: 17 residues. The CDR3 here is CASSYGTSDSSYNEQFF. Here the CDR3 DNA reads TGTGCCAGCAGCTACGGGACTAGCGACAGCTCCTACAATGAGCAGTTCTTC.

As regards this clone: This sample also contains other DNA sequences that code for the same CDR3. The chain is built from TRBV19 and TRBJ2-1, with D unclear. CDR1 is LNHDA and CDR2 is SQIVND in the germline V gene (reference sequence). The CDR3 covers 13 residues. V was trimmed by 1 base and J by 4 bases, leaving 5 bases between them. The CDR3 spells CASSIGGYNEQFF. The CDR3 DNA is TGTGCCAGTAGTATAGGGGGATACAATGAGCAGTTCTTC.

V and J are TRBV6-5 and TRBJ2-1, with D possibly matching TRBD2 (6 bases). Germline CDR1 reads MNHEY; CDR2 reads SVGAGI. V lost 6 bases and J lost 13, with 19 bases in between. The CDR3 length is 13 residues. The CDR3 here is CASSRAYGRNQFF. The CDR3 nucleotides are TGTGCCAGCAGCCGGGCCTACGGGAGAAATCAGTTCTTC.

In nucleotides, the CDR3 is TGTGCCAGCAGCGTAGGGGTAGCGGGACCTACCTACGAGCAGTACTTC. This encodes CASSVGVAGPTYEQYF. V gene TRBV9 combines with J gene TRBJ2-7; TRBD2 agrees at 8 bases. The germline V gene encodes CDR1 SGDLS and CDR2 YYNGEE. V shed 0 bases, J shed 2 bases, and the junction held 7 bases outside the gene matches. This CDR3 is 16 amino acids long.

This sequence joins TRBV28 and TRBJ1-1; D is perhaps TRBD1 (5 bases). The CDR3 covers 14 residues. The V gene's germline CDR1 is MDHEN and CDR2 SYDVKM. V shed 2 bases and J shed 3 bases, with 10 bases lying between them. Here the CDR3 reads CASSLVGLYTEAFF. The CDR3 DNA sequence: TGTGCCAGCAGTTTAGTGGGACTCTACACTGAAGCTTTCTTT. Variable domain in full (rest from reference TRBV28 and TRBJ1-1): DVKVTQSSRYLVKRTGEKVFLECVQDMDHENMFWYRQDPGLGLRLIYFSYDVKMKEKGDIPEGYSVSREKKERFSLILESASTNQTSMYLCASSLVGLYTEAFFGQGTRLTVV.

The V and J genes are TRBV5-6 and TRBJ1-5; 7 nucleotides agree with TRBD1. Germline V gene data show CDR1 as SGHDT and CDR2 as YYEEEE. Trimming removed 5 bases from V and 3 bases from J; junction bases left unmatched: 5. This CDR3 spans 14 amino acids. CDR3 DNA sequence: TGTGCCAGCAGGTCACAGGGGACCAATCAGCCCCAGCATTTT. It encodes CASRSQGTNQPQHF. Full variable domain (outside the CDR3, taken from reference TRBV5-6 and TRBJ1-5): DAGVTQSPTHLIKTRGQQVTLRCSPKSGHDTVSWYQQALGQGPQFIFQYYEEEERQRGNFPDRFSGHQFPNYSSELNVNALLLGDSALYLCASRSQGTNQPQHFGDGTRLSIL.

The rearrangement links TRBV6-5 to TRBJ2-4; D is undetermined. This CDR3 has 10 amino acids. CDR1 is MNHEY, CDR2 SVGAGI, per germline. V was shortened by 8 bases and J by 11 bases, with 10 bases between the two germline ends. CDR3 in amino acids: CASGFAFQYF. The CDR3 region has the DNA TGTGCCAGCGGCTTCGCGTTTCAGTACTTC.

Details on this clone: Different DNA sequences within this sample yield the same CDR3. The J gene is TRBJ1-5, the V gene TRBV9; the D is unclear. CDR1 is SGDLS and CDR2 is YYNGEE in the germline V gene. Trimming pared 0 bases from V and 1 base from J, leaving 5 bases between. This CDR3 has 14 amino acids. In DNA form, the CDR3 reads TGTGCCAGCAGCGTAGACGGGAGCAATCAGCCCCAGCATTTT. Amino acids: CASSVDGSNQPQHF. Looking up the rest from reference TRBV9 and TRBJ1-5 gives the full variable domain: DSGVTQTPKHLITATGQRVTLRCSPRSGDLSVYWYQQSLDQGLQFLIQYYNGEERAKGNILERFSAQQFPDLHSELNLSSLELGDSALYFCASSVDGSNQPQHFGDGTRLSIL.

This chain connects TRBV9 to TRBJ2-1; TRBD2 matches at 12 bases. The CDR3 loop spans 16 amino acids. The J segment lost 7 bases and the V segment lost 2 bases, leaving 7 bases of the junction unmatched. Germline CDR1 SGDLS, CDR2 YYNGEE. CDR3 in amino acids: CASSVRLAGEANEQFF. The CDR3 coding sequence is TGTGCCAGCAGCGTCCGACTAGCGGGAGAGGCAAATGAGCAGTTCTTC.

CDR3 bases: TGTGCCAGCAGCGTCCCATCGCGGGGCCACAATGAGCAGTTCTTC. This codes for CASSVPSRGHNEQFF. The V gene is TRBV9, the J gene TRBJ2-1; D possibly corresponds to TRBD2 (6 bases). The CDR3 spans 15 residues. Looked up from germline, CDR1 is SGDLS and CDR2 is YYNGEE. The germline V and J ends were trimmed by 2 bases and 5 bases, with 14 bases remaining between them.

The chain couples TRBV4-2 to TRBJ2-7; D is unclear. CDR3 length: 14 residues. Trimming took off 4 bases at V and 5 bases at J, with 15 bases between the two ends. Looked up from germline, CDR1 is LGHNA and CDR2 is YNFKEQ. CDR3 loop: CASSPDLTSNEQYF. The CDR3 bases are TGTGCCAGCAGCCCCGACTTAACTTCCAACGAGCAGTACTTC.

V usage is TRBV27 and J usage is TRBJ2-1; D gene ambiguous. The CDR3 runs 15 residues. V lost 3 bases, J lost 8 bases, and 17 bases lay in between. The germline V gene encodes CDR1 MNHEY and CDR2 SMNVEV (reference sequence). The CDR3 loop is CASSLSASSAHEQFF. CDR3 DNA: TGTGCCAGCAGTTTGTCAGCCTCCTCAGCCCATGAGCAGTTCTTC.

The J gene is TRBJ2-7, the V gene TRBV7-9; 11 nucleotides agree with TRBD2. The CDR3 runs 15 residues. V gave up 1 base and J gave up 11 bases; unmatched junction bases: 10. The germline CDR1 and CDR2 sequences are SEHNR and FQNEAQ (reference sequence). CDR3 sequence reads: CASSLDTSGSWVEYF. The DNA for the CDR3 is TGTGCCAGCAGCTTAGATACTAGCGGGAGCTGGGTCGAGTACTTC. Full variable domain (remainder filled in from reference TRBV7-9 and TRBJ2-7): DTGVSQNPRHKITKRGQNVTFRCDPISEHNRLYWYRQTLGQGPEFLTYFQNEAQLEKSRLLSDRFSAERPKGSFSTLEIQRTEQGDSAMYLCASSLDTSGSWVEYFGPGTRLTVT.